This TCR beta chain is from a study of beta chain features in type 1 diabetes. Overall study findings and caveats: Shortening that was moderate but significant affected the TCRB CDR3s of Type 1 diabetes patients in all four CD4+ subsets. A pattern of fewer insertions and more deletions at VDJ junctions was seen in type 1 diabetes patients.

About this clone: Its antigen remains unknown.

Sequenced material consisted of expressed TCRB transcripts (all of the isolated RNA was reverse transcribed). Sequencing was performed with immunoSEQ multiplex PCR; in TCRdb, only in-frame clones are kept and a portion is missing. The sample carries 150,000 to 200,000 clones, 63% recorded once. Germline V lookup: CDR1 SGHRS, CDR2 YFSETQ. This CDR3 is built from 14 residues. V lost 4 bases, J lost 7 bases, and 4 bases stayed unmatched. CD4+ naive, central memory, regulatory and stem cell-like memory subsets were isolated by sorting on CD45RO/CCR7/CD25/CD127/CD95/CD27. The specimen was naive CD4+ T cells from blood. The sequence was collected from a man aged 25 to 45 with type 1 diabetes. The chain combines TRBV5-1 with TRBJ2-4; 11 bases line up with TRBD1. The CDR3 protein is CASSAGDRGNIQYF. The CDR3 coding sequence is TGCGCCAGCAGCGCCGGGGACAGGGGGAACATTCAGTACTTC.